This TCR beta chain is from a study of T cells in localized non-small cell lung cancer. This clone was counted a single time. The antigen is undetermined. The length of the CDR3 is 16 residues. J lost 4 bases, V lost 4 bases, and 12 bases had no gene match. In germline, CDR1 is SGHDT, CDR2 YYEEEE. General study points: Increased T cell density in blood showed an association with longer overall survival. Adjacent lung tissue had a median approximately 57 of the top 100 clones found in the tumor.

Only in-frame clones appear in the TCRdb table, and some are missing; sequencing was by immunoSEQ multiplex PCR. The profile shows about 21,000 clones, about 88% of them singletons. The TCR originated in a man aged 35 to 69 with stage II squamous cell lung carcinoma. The sample was PBMCs, taken before any cancer treatment. V gene TRBV5-6 combines with J gene TRBJ2-3; 7 positions agree with TRBD2. The CDR3 bases are TGTGCCAGCAGCCTAGAAGGATGGGGGGGGGCAGATACGCAGTATTTT. Protein sequence: CASSLEGWGGADTQYF. Complete variable domain (other parts from reference TRBV5-6 and TRBJ2-3): DAGVTQSPTHLIKTRGQQVTLRCSPKSGHDTVSWYQQALGQGPQFIFQYYEEEERQRGNFPDRFSGHQFPNYSSELNVNALLLGDSALYLCASSLEGWGGADTQYFGPGTRLTVL.